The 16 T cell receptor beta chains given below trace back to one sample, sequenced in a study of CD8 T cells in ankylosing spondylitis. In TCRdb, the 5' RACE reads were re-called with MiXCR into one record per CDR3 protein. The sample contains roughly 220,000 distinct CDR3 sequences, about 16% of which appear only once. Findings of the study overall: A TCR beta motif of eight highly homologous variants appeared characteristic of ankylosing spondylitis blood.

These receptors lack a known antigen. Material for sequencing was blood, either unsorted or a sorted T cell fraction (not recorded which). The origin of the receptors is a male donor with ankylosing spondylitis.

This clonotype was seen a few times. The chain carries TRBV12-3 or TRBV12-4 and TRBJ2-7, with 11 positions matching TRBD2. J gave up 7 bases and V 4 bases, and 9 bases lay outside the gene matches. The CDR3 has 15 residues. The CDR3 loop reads CASSSGLAGQGEQYF. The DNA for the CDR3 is TGTGCCAGCAGTTCAGGACTAGCGGGTCAAGGAGAGCAGTACTTC.

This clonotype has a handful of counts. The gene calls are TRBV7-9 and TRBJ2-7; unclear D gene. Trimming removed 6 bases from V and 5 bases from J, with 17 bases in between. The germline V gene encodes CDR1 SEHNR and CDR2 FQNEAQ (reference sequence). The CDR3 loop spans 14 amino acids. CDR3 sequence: CASSQDPLGNEQYF. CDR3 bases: TGTGCCAGCAGTCAAGACCCCTTAGGGAACGAGCAGTACTTC.

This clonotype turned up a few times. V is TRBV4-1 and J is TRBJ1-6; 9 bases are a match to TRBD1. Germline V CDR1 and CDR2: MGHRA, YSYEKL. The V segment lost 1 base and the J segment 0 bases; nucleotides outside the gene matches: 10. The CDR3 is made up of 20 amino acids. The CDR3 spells CASSQVTGTGRFSYNSPLHF. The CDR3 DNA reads TGCGCCAGCAGCCAAGTTACCGGGACAGGGCGCTTCTCCTATAATTCACCCCTCCACTTT.

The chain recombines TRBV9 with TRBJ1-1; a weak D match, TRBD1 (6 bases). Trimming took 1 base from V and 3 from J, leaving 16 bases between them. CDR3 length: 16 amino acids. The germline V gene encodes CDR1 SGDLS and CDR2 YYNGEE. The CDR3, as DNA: TGTGCCAGCAGCGTATCGGGGGGCATAAGGGACACTGAAGCTTTCTTT. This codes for CASSVSGGIRDTEAFF.

The CDR3 DNA reads as TGTGCCAGCAGTGCGGGACTCCCAACCTACAATGAGCAGTTCTTC. This codes for CASSAGLPTYNEQFF. The genes are TRBV6-5 and TRBJ2-1; possible D gene TRBD2, 6 bases. CDR1 MNHEY and CDR2 SVGAGI come from the germline V gene. The CDR3 sequence is 15 residues long. V was clipped by 5 bases and J by 2 bases, with 13 bases between them.

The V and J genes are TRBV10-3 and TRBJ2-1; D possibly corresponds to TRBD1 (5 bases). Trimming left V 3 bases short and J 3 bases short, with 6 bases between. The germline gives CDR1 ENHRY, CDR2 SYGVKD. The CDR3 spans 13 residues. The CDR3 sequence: CAISEDSYNEQFF. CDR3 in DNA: TGTGCCATCAGTGAAGACAGCTACAATGAGCAGTTCTTC.

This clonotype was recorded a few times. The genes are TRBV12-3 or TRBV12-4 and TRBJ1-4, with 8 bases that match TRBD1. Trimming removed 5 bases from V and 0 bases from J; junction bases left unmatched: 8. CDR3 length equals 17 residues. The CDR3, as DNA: TGTGCCAGCAGTGGAACCGGGACAGGAGCAACTAATGAAAAACTGTTTTTT. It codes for CASSGTGTGATNEKLFF.

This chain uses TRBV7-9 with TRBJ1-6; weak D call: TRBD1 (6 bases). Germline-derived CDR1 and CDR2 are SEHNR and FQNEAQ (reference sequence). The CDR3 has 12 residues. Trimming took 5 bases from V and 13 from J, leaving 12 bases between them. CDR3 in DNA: TGTGCCAGCAGCCCCTGGGACACCCCCCTCCACTTT. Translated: CASSPWDTPLHF.

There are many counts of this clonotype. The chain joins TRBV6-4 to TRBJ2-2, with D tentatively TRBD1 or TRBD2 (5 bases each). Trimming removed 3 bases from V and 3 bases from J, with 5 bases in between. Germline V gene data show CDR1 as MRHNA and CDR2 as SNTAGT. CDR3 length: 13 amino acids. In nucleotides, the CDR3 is TGTGCCAGCAGTGAGGGGGACACCGGGGAGCTGTTTTTT. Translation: CASSEGDTGELFF.

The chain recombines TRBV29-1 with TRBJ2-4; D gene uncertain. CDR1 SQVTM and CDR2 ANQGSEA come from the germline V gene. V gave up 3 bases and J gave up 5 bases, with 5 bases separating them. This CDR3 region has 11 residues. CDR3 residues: CSVEAENIQYF. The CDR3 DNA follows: TGCAGCGTTGAGGCGGAAAACATTCAGTACTTC.

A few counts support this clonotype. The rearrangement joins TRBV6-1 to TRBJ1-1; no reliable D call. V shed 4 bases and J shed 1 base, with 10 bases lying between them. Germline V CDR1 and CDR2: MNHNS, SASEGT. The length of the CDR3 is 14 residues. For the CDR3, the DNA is TGTGCCAGCAGTGGGGCGGACGGGAACACTGAAGCTTTCTTT. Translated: CASSGADGNTEAFF.

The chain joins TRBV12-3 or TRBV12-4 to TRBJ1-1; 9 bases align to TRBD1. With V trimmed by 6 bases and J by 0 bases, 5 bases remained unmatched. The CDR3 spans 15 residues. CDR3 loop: CASRLTGGLNTEAFF. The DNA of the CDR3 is TGTGCCAGCAGGCTGACAGGGGGGCTGAACACTGAAGCTTTCTTT.

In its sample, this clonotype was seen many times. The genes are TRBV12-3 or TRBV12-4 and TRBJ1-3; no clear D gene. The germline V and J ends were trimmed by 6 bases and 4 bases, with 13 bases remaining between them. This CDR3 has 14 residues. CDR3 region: CASSRDSRGNTIYF. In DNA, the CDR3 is TGTGCCAGCAGCCGCGATTCTCGGGGAAACACCATATATTTT.

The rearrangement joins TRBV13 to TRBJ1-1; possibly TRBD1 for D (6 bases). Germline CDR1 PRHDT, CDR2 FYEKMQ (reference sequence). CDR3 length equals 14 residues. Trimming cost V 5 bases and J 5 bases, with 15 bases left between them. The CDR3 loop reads CASSGEAGETEAFF. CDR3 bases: TGTGCCAGCAGCGGGGAGGCAGGGGAAACTGAAGCTTTCTTT.

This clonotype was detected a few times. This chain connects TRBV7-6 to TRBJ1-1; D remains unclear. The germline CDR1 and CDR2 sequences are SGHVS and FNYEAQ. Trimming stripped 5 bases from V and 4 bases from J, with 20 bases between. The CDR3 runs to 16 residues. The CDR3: CASSGIPASGGTEAFF. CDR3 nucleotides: TGTGCCAGCAGCGGAATCCCGGCTTCAGGCGGCACTGAAGCTTTCTTT.

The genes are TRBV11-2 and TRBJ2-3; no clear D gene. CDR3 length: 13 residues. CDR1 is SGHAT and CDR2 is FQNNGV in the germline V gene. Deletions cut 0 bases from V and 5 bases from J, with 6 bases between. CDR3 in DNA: TGTGCCAGCAGCTTAGAGGTGGTAGATACGCAGTATTTT. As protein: CASSLEVVDTQYF.